These 5 T cell receptor beta chains originate from one sample sequenced in a study of Ad26.COV2.S vaccination and SARS-CoV-2 variants. Described treatment: around 19 received Ad26.COV2.S at low or high dose, single or two shots; about 5 received placebo; per-sample allocation not given. Sampling was performed 63 days after the first vaccine or placebo injection. TCRdb keeps only in-frame clones here, not all; method: immunoSEQ multiplex PCR. The sample lists around 300,000 clones, less than 90% occurring once. The source material was peripheral blood, sampled in a trial of Ad26.COV2.S vaccine versus placebo. These receptors were obtained from a person aged 18-65 years who received the Ad26.COV2.S COVID-19 vaccine or a placebo.

This clone has a single count. The chain employs TRBV7-9 and TRBJ1-1; TRBD1 might be the D (5 bases). Germline V gene sequence: CDR1 SEHNR, CDR2 FQNEAQ (reference sequence). V lost 4 bases and J lost 3, with 18 bases in between. The CDR3 totals 16 residues. As DNA, the CDR3 is TGTGCCAGCAGCTCCGGGGGACTCCGAAGGTACACTGAAGCTTTCTTT. The encoded protein is CASSSGGLRRYTEAFF.

This chain uses TRBV7-2 with TRBJ1-6; D remains ambiguous. From germline, CDR1 is SGHTA and CDR2 FQGNSA. V was cut by 6 bases and J by 12 bases, with 12 bases left in between. The length of the CDR3 is 12 residues. DNA for the CDR3: TGTGCCAGCAGTCTAGTTGGAGGACCCCTCCACTTT. Protein sequence: CASSLVGGPLHF.

The chain is built from TRBV3-1 (or the pseudogene TRBV3-2) and TRBJ1-2; D not resolved. The V end was cut by 0 bases, the J end by 7 bases, with 12 bases between. CDR3 length: 14 amino acids. Germline V gives CDR1 LGHDT, CDR2 YNNKEL (reference sequence). CDR3 DNA sequence: TGTGCCAGCAGCCAAGAGCGGCAAGTTGGTGGCTACACCTTC. Translated: CASSQERQVGGYTF.

Points on this clone: Different DNA sequences within this sample yield the same CDR3. This chain links TRBV28 with TRBJ2-7; D could derive from TRBD1 or TRBD2 (5 bases each). CDR1 is MDHEN, CDR2 SYDVKM, per germline. V was shortened by 3 bases and J by 0 bases, with 9 bases between the two germline ends. CDR3 size: 14 residues. CDR3 in amino acids: CASSLGRSSYEQYF. In nucleotides, the CDR3 is TGTGCCAGCAGTTTGGGACGGAGCTCCTACGAGCAGTACTTC.

V is TRBV29-1 and J is TRBJ1-5, with D possibly TRBD1 on 6 matching bases. The length of the CDR3 is 14 residues. The V end lost 8 bases, the J end lost 0 bases, and 14 bases lay between the germline ends. From germline, CDR1 is SQVTM and CDR2 ANQGSEA. The CDR3 coding sequence is TGCAGCAACCGGGACACCAATAGCAATCAGCCCCAGCATTTT. It yields the protein CSNRDTNSNQPQHF.